The 30 T cell receptor beta chains presented below share a single source sample, sequenced in a study of T cells after yellow fever vaccination. TCRdb recomputed calls from the 5' RACE reads with MiXCR, one row per CDR3 protein. The sample lists 450,000 to 650,000 distinct CDR3 sequences; roughly 14% were seen once. The sample was PBMCs, taken on the day of the yellow fever booster vaccination. The receptors were sampled from a man between 25 and 39 years old who received the YFV17D yellow fever vaccine.

This clonotype showed up just a few times. This chain connects TRBV6-2 or TRBV6-3 to TRBJ2-7, with D perhaps given as TRBD1 or TRBD2 (5 bases each). The germline V and J ends were trimmed by 7 bases and 0 bases, with 13 bases remaining between them. Germline V gives CDR1 MNHEY, CDR2 SVGEGT. The CDR3 totals 14 residues. CDR3 DNA sequence: TGTGCCAGCAAACGGGACGGGACCTCCTACGAGCAGTACTTC. Encoded protein: CASKRDGTSYEQYF.

This clonotype occurred a few times. J is TRBJ1-6 and V is TRBV12-3 or TRBV12-4, with 9 nucleotides matching TRBD1. This CDR3 has 13 amino acids. The trim removed 5 bases at V and 7 bases at J, leaving 0 bases unmatched. CDR3 sequence: CASSGTGNSPLHF. DNA of the CDR3: TGTGCCAGCAGTGGGACAGGGAATTCACCCCTCCACTTT.

This clonotype has just a few counts. The chain has TRBV20-1 and TRBJ2-1; the D gene is possibly TRBD2 (5 bases). V was pared by 3 bases and J by 0 bases, with 9 bases between. Per germline, CDR1 DFQATT and CDR2 SNEGSKA (reference sequence). This CDR3 region has 14 residues. CDR3 sequence reads: CSASVGSSYNEQFF. Here the CDR3 DNA reads TGCAGTGCTAGTGTAGGGAGCTCCTACAATGAGCAGTTCTTC.

The chain joins TRBV21-1 to TRBJ2-1; the table calls TRBD1, which could not be checked here. TRBV21-1 is described as a pseudogene. The CDR3 extends over 16 amino acids. The chain's CDR3 is CASSKPGTDFYNEQFF. The CDR3 bases are TGTGCCAGCAGCAAGCCCGGGACAGACTTTTACAATGAGCAGTTCTTC.

In its sample, this clonotype was seen a few times. CDR3 protein: CATSNGNYNEQFF. DNA of the CDR3: TGTGCCACCAGTAACGGGAATTACAATGAGCAGTTCTTC. This chain joins TRBV24-1 and TRBJ2-1; tentatively, D is TRBD2 (5 bases). The length of the CDR3 is 13 residues. Deletions cut 6 bases from V and 4 bases from J, with 9 bases between. Germline CDR1 is KGHDR and CDR2 is SFDVKD.

This clonotype was seen at least ten times. The chain recombines TRBV5-1 with TRBJ2-3, with TRBD2 matching over 10 bases. This CDR3 spans 15 amino acids. Germline lookup yields CDR1 SGHRS and CDR2 YFSETQ. V lost 4 bases, J lost 3 bases, and 5 bases stayed unmatched. The CDR3 nucleotides read TGCGCCAGCAGCGACCTAGCGGGAGAGACAGATACGCAGTATTTT. Translating it yields CASSDLAGETDTQYF.

V gene TRBV15 combines with J gene TRBJ2-3; 12 nucleotides match TRBD2. Germline V lookup: CDR1 LNHNV, CDR2 YYDKDF (reference sequence). V was pared by 0 bases and J by 7 bases, with 5 bases of the junction left unmatched. The CDR3 is made up of 16 amino acids. The CDR3 sequence is CATSRDRTSGTNTQYF. CDR3 nucleotides: TGTGCCACCAGCAGAGACAGGACTAGCGGGACAAATACGCAGTATTTT.

The chain recombines TRBV20-1 with TRBJ2-7, with 11 bases matching TRBD1. Trimming removed 1 base from V and 2 bases from J; junction bases left unmatched: 16. The CDR3 extends over 19 amino acids. CDR1 DFQATT and CDR2 SNEGSKA come from the germline V gene (reference sequence). The CDR3 is CSARVLKPGQGGTAYEQYF. CDR3 nucleotides: TGCAGTGCTAGAGTCCTAAAACCGGGACAGGGGGGAACGGCCTACGAGCAGTACTTC.

This clonotype was seen a few times. The chain carries TRBV19 and TRBJ1-1; the match to TRBD1 covers 9 bases. The germline V gene encodes CDR1 LNHDA and CDR2 SQIVND (reference sequence). This CDR3 is 13 amino acids long. The J segment lost 7 bases and the V segment lost 8 bases, leaving 8 bases of the junction unmatched. The CDR3 nucleotides are TGTGCCAGTGAGGGGGGGACAGGGTTTGAAGCTTTCTTT. It is translated as CASEGGTGFEAFF.

This chain links TRBV18 with TRBJ2-2; no definite D call. The CDR3 runs 16 residues. V was pared by 2 bases and J by 0 bases, with 10 bases between. In germline, CDR1 is KGHSH, CDR2 LQKENI. CDR3 in amino acids: CASSPSALANTGELFF. Written as DNA, the CDR3 is TGTGCCAGCTCACCATCTGCCCTAGCGAACACCGGGGAGCTGTTTTTT.

This clonotype was seen at least ten times. This chain links TRBV4-2 with TRBJ1-4; 9 bases fit TRBD1. CDR3 length: 14 amino acids. V lost 4 bases to trimming and J lost 5 bases; unmatched junction nucleotides: 2. Germline V gene sequence: CDR1 LGHNA, CDR2 YNFKEQ. The CDR3 DNA reads as TGTGCCAGCAGCCCGGGACAGGGAAATGAAAAACTGTTTTTT. Its protein product is CASSPGQGNEKLFF.

This rearrangement joins TRBV20-1 to TRBJ2-7, with a possible D match to TRBD2 (6 bases). Trimming stripped 3 bases from V and 4 bases from J, with 19 bases between. This CDR3 is built from 15 residues. Germline assignment: CDR1 DFQATT and CDR2 SNEGSKA (reference sequence). For the CDR3, the DNA is TGCAGTGCTAGCAGTTTAGGAGGGACCTCATACGAGCAGTACTTC. The encoded protein is CSASSLGGTSYEQYF.

The sample holds a few counts of this clonotype. In DNA, the CDR3 is TGCGCCAGCAGAAAGGGACAGGGGAATTCACCCCTCCACTTT. Its protein product is CASRKGQGNSPLHF. The J gene is TRBJ1-6, the V gene TRBV4-3; TRBD1 matches at 10 bases. In germline, CDR1 is LGHNA, CDR2 YSLEER. Trimming cost V 6 bases and J 7 bases; bases outside gene matches: 3. This CDR3 comprises 14 residues.

This sequence joins TRBV20-1 and TRBJ1-5, with a weak D call TRBD1 (5 bases). Germline CDR1 reads DFQATT; CDR2 reads SNEGSKA (reference sequence). The CDR3 has 13 residues. Trimming removed 4 bases from V and 2 bases from J, with 9 bases in between. The CDR3 nucleotides are TGCAGTGCTAAGGGAGGGGGCAATCAGCCCCAGCATTTT. Its protein product is CSAKGGGNQPQHF.

This clonotype occurred a few times. This chain joins TRBV27 and TRBJ2-6; 8 nucleotides align to TRBD1. From germline, CDR1 is MNHEY and CDR2 SMNVEV (reference sequence). The ends lost 8 bases at V and 4 bases at J; junction bases unmatched: 7. The CDR3 contains 15 residues. The chain's CDR3 is CASRRGPAGANVLTF. Written as DNA, the CDR3 is TGTGCCAGCCGCAGGGGGCCAGCGGGGGCCAACGTCCTGACTTTC.

This clonotype was seen more than once but under ten times. The J gene is TRBJ2-3, the V gene TRBV6-5, with D tentatively TRBD2 (6 bases). The germline V gene has CDR1 MNHEY and CDR2 SVGAGI. This CDR3 is 15 amino acids long. V was trimmed by 4 bases and J by 1 base, leaving 12 bases between them. The DNA for the CDR3 is TGTGCCAGCAGTTTTTCGGGAGTTGGCACAGATACGCAGTATTTT. It yields the protein CASSFSGVGTDTQYF.

The chain carries TRBV10-3 and TRBJ2-4; 10 bases agree with TRBD1. Germline CDR1 ENHRY, CDR2 SYGVKD. The CDR3 spans 16 residues. The V and J ends lost 0 bases and 9 bases, in that order; junction bases with no gene match: 8. CDR3 nucleotides: TGTGCCATCAGTGAGTCTTCGCGACAGGGGGCAGCCATTCAGTACTTC. Protein sequence: CAISESSRQGAAIQYF.

The V call is TRBV7-9, the J call TRBJ2-2, with D hard to call. The V gene lost 11 bases and the J gene lost 6 bases, with 10 bases spanning the gap. This CDR3 is built from 11 residues. Germline V gene sequence: CDR1 SEHNR, CDR2 FQNEAQ (reference sequence). The CDR3 region is CAAPGPGELFF. The CDR3 coding sequence is TGTGCCGCCCCGGGCCCCGGGGAGCTGTTTTTT. The full variable domain, with the rest looked up from reference TRBV7-9 and TRBJ2-2, is DTGVSQNPRHKITKRGQNVTFRCDPISEHNRLYWYRQTLGQGPEFLTYFQNEAQLEKSRLLSDRFSAERPKGSFSTLEIQRTEQGDSAMYLCAAPGPGELFFGEGSRLTVL.

The V gene is TRBV7-2, the J gene TRBJ1-5; D gene ambiguous. The CDR3 totals 14 residues. Trimming shortened V by 6 bases and J by 0 bases, and 9 bases separated the two germline ends. Germline CDR1 and CDR2: SGHTA and FQGNSA. CDR3 DNA sequence: TGTGCCAGCAGTTTATCGCATAGCAATCAGCCCCAGCATTTT. Translating gives CASSLSHSNQPQHF.

The chain couples TRBV6-5 to TRBJ1-2; no definite D call. Germline loops: CDR1 MNHEY, CDR2 SVGAGI. The CDR3 sequence is 13 residues long. V lost 2 bases and J 0 bases, leaving 4 bases between the germline ends. The CDR3 loop reads CASSYDTNYGYTF. In DNA, the CDR3 is TGTGCCAGCAGTTACGATACTAACTATGGCTACACCTTC.

This clonotype was seen only a few times. The chain has TRBV7-9 and TRBJ2-1; D unclear. The V gene's germline CDR1 is SEHNR and CDR2 FQNEAQ (reference sequence). The germline V and J ends were trimmed by 1 base and 12 bases, with 7 bases remaining between them. The CDR3 has 11 amino acids. CDR3 DNA: TGTGCCAGCAGCTTAGAGGGCAGGCAGTTCTTC. Translated, it gives CASSLEGRQFF.

The gene calls are TRBV7-2 and TRBJ1-1; tentatively, D is TRBD1 (6 bases). The V end was cut by 2 bases, the J end by 8 bases, with 21 bases between. Germline CDR1 reads SGHTA; CDR2 reads FQGNSA. This CDR3 spans 16 amino acids. This chain's CDR3 is CASSLQPQGSGTEAFF. In DNA form, the CDR3 reads TGTGCCAGCAGCTTACAGCCACAGGGCAGCGGCACAGAAGCTTTCTTT.

The rearrangement joins TRBV2 to TRBJ2-5; the match to TRBD2 covers 9 bases. CDR3 length: 15 residues. V trimming: 2 bases; J trimming: 2 bases; junction bases outside the gene matches: 3. The germline CDR1 and CDR2 sequences are SNHLY and FYNNEI. This chain's CDR3 is CASSELAGAQETQYF. CDR3 nucleotides: TGTGCCAGCAGTGAATTAGCGGGGGCTCAAGAGACCCAGTACTTC.

This clonotype was seen more than once but under ten times. V gene TRBV7-2 combines with J gene TRBJ2-5; 9 bases line up with TRBD2. Unmatched junction bases numbered 10, after V lost 0 bases and J lost 5 bases. This CDR3 region has 17 residues. Germline-derived CDR1 and CDR2 are SGHTA and FQGNSA. The CDR3 DNA is TGTGCCAGCAGCTTAGCTTTTCTAGCGGGGAGGATGGAGACCCAGTACTTC. This encodes CASSLAFLAGRMETQYF. The whole variable domain, remainder taken from reference TRBV7-2 and TRBJ2-5, is GAGVSQSPSNKVTEKGKDVELRCDPISGHTALYWYRQSLGQGLEFLIYFQGNSAPDKSGLPSDRFSAERTGGSVSTLTIQRTQQEDSAVYLCASSLAFLAGRMETQYFGPGTRLLVL.

The chain couples TRBV6-2 or TRBV6-3 to TRBJ1-1; D unresolved. Germline V CDR1 and CDR2: MNHEY, SVGEGT. V was pared by 2 bases and J by 10 bases, with 17 bases between. The CDR3 is 14 residues long. Here the CDR3 reads CASSYQTGRNAAFF. CDR3 DNA: TGTGCCAGCAGTTACCAGACCGGACGAAACGCAGCTTTCTTT.

The rearrangement links TRBV5-4 to TRBJ2-7, with D maybe TRBD2 (5 bases). Trimming removed 5 bases at V and 9 bases at J, with 18 bases between. Germline assignment: CDR1 SGHNT and CDR2 YYREEE (reference sequence). This CDR3 is 13 amino acids long. The CDR3 loop reads CASSLDTSAGQYF. The DNA for the CDR3 is TGTGCCAGCAGTCTAGATACCTCGGCGGGGCAGTACTTC.

The chain employs TRBV6-5 and TRBJ2-1; D tentatively fits TRBD1 or TRBD2 (5 bases each). The CDR3 contains 15 residues. V was clipped by 2 bases and J by 8 bases, with 16 bases between them. Per germline, CDR1 MNHEY and CDR2 SVGAGI. This CDR3 is CASSYGSWGRDEQFF. CDR3 in DNA: TGTGCCAGCAGTTACGGGAGCTGGGGCAGGGATGAGCAGTTCTTC.

The J gene is TRBJ2-7, the V gene TRBV20-1; possible D gene TRBD2, 6 bases. The V end was cut by 6 bases, the J end by 6 bases, with 15 bases between. From germline, CDR1 is DFQATT and CDR2 SNEGSKA (reference sequence). The CDR3 is 12 residues long. The CDR3 DNA is TGCAGTGCCGGCGGGACTCTAGTCGAGCAGTACTTC. Translation: CSAGGTLVEQYF.

This chain links TRBV27 with TRBJ2-7; D might be TRBD2 (7 bases). This CDR3 has 15 residues. Trimming shortened V by 6 bases and J by 5 bases, and 20 bases separated the two germline ends. CDR1 and CDR2 from the germline V gene are MNHEY and SMNVEV (reference sequence). The CDR3 reads CASRPNNGGADEQYF. The CDR3 coding sequence is TGTGCCAGCAGGCCAAACAATGGGGGGGCGGACGAGCAGTACTTC.

The CDR3 nucleotides are TGCGCCAGCAGCTTGGGGACTAGCGGCTACGGCAATGAGCAGTTCTTC. It specifies CASSLGTSGYGNEQFF. The rearrangement joins TRBV5-1 to TRBJ2-1; TRBD2 aligns across 10 bases. V shed 0 bases, J shed 6 bases, and the junction held 6 bases outside the gene matches. In germline, CDR1 is SGHRS, CDR2 YFSETQ. The CDR3 runs to 16 residues.